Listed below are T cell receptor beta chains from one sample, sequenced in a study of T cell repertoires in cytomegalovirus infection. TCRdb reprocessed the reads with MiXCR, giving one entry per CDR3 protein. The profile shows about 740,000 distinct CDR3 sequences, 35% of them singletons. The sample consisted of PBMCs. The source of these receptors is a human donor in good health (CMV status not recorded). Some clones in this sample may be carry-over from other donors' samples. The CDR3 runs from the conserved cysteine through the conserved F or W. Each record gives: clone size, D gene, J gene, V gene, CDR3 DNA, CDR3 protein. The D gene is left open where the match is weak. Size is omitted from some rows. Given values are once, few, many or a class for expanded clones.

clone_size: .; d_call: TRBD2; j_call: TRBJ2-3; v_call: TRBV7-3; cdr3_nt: TGTGCCAGCAGCTTAAAAGGCGAGACTAGCGGGGGACTGACAGATACGCAGTATTTT; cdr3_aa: CASSLKGETSGGLTDTQYF
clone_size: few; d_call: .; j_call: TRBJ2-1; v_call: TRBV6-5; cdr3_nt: TGTGCCAGCAATTGGGGGCATGAGCAGTTCTTC; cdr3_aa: CASNWGHEQFF
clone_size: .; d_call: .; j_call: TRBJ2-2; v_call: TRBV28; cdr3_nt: TGTGCCAGCAGTCCTGGCGGGGGCTCGTTCACCGGGGAGCTGTTTTTT; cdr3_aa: CASSPGGGSFTGELFF
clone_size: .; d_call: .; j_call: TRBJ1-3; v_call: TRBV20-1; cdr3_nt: TGCAGTGCTGTCGTAGGGGAGGGAAACACCATATATTTT; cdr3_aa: CSAVVGEGNTIYF
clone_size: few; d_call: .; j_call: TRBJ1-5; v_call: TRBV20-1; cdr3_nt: TGCAGTGCTCGGACTTCCCCCTCGAGCAATCAGCCCCAGCATTTT; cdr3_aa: CSARTSPSSNQPQHF
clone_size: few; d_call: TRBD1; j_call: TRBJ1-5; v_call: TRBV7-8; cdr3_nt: TGTGCCAGCAGCAGACAGGGAAGAGGAAGCAATCAGCCCCAGCATTTT; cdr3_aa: CASSRQGRGSNQPQHF
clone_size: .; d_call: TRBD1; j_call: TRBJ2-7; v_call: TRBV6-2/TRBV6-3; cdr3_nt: TGTGCCAGCAGTCCGACAGGGATTTCCTACGAGCAGTACTTC; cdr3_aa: CASSPTGISYEQYF
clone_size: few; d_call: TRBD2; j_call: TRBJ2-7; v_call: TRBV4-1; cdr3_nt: TGCGCCAGCAGCCATGACGGGACTAGCGGGAGTGAAGAGCAGTACTTC; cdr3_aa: CASSHDGTSGSEEQYF
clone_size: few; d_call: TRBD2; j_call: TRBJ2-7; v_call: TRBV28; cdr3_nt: TGTGCCAGCACAAAAGGCGGGGCTAGCGGGAGGGCCGCCTACGAGCAGTACTTC; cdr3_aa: CASTKGGASGRAAYEQYF
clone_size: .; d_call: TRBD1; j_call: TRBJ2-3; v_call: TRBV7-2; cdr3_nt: TGTGCCAGCAGCCTCGGACAGGGGGTTGTAGATACGCAGTATTTT; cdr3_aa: CASSLGQGVVDTQYF
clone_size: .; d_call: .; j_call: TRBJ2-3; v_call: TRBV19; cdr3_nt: TGTGCCAGCCGCAGGGAGAGCGCAGATACGCAGTATTTT; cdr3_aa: CASRRESADTQYF
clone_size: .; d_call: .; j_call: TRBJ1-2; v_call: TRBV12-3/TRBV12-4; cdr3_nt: TGTGCCAGCAGTTTTGTTTTAGGCAGCTCCTATGGCTACACCTTC; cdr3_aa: CASSFVLGSSYGYTF
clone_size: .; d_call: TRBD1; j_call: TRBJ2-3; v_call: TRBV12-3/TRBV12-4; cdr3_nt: TGTGCCAGCAGTCGCGGGGACAGGGGTTGGACGCAGTATTTT; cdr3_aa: CASSRGDRGWTQYF
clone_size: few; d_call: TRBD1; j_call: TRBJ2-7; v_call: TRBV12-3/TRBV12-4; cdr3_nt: TGTGCCAGCACTTCCCGGTCAGGGGGCCCGTACGAGCAGTACTTC; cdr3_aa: CASTSRSGGPYEQYF
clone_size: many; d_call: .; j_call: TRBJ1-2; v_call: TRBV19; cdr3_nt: TGTGCCACAAAGACGGTGAACTATGGCTACACCTTC; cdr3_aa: CATKTVNYGYTF
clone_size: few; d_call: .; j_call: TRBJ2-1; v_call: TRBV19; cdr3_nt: TGTGCCAGTAGTTCCCGAATTATACAGGGCAGGCAGGAGGACAATGAGCAGTTCTTC; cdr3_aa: CASSSRIIQGRQEDNEQFF
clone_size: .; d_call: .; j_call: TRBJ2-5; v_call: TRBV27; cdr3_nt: TGTGCCAGCAGTTTAAAGGCGGACCAAGAGACCCAGTACTTC; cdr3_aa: CASSLKADQETQYF
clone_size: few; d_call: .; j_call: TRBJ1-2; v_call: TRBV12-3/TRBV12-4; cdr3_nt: TGTGCCAGCAGTCCCGGGGGCCGGGGTGGCTACACCTTC; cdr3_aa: CASSPGGRGGYTF
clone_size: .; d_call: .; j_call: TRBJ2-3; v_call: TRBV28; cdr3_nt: TGTGCCAGCAGCTCAATACCCGTCACAGATACGCAGTATTTT; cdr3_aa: CASSSIPVTDTQYF
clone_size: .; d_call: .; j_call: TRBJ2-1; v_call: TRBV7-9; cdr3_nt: TGTGCCAGCAGCTTGGGGGTTACGGATGAGCAGTTCTTC; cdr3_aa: CASSLGVTDEQFF
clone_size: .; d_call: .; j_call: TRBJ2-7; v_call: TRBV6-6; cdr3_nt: TGTGCCAGCAGTTTGACAAGGGGTATCGACCTCTACGAGCAGTACTTC; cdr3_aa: CASSLTRGIDLYEQYF
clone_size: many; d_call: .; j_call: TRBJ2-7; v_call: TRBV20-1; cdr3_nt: TGCAGTGCTAGAAGGGGGTACGAGCAGTACTTC; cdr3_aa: CSARRGYEQYF
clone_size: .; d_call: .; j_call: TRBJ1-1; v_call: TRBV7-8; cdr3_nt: TGTGCCAGCAGCTTACCGCCAACGGGGACTGAAGCTTTCTTT; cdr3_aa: CASSLPPTGTEAFF
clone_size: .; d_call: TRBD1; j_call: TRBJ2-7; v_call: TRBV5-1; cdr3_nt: TGCGCCAGCAGCTTACAGGGGGTTACGGACGACCAGTACTTC; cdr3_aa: CASSLQGVTDDQYF
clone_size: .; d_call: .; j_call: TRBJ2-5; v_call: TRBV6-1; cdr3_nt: TGTGCCAGCAAACAGGGAGCCGTTGGGGAGACCCAGTACTTC; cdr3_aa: CASKQGAVGETQYF
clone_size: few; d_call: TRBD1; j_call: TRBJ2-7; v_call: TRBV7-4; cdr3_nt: TGTGCCAGCAGCTTAGATTTCTGGACAGGGGTCCACGAGCAGTACTTC; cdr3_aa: CASSLDFWTGVHEQYF
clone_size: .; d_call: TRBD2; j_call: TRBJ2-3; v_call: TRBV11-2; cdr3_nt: TGTGCCAGCAGCTTCTCCTGGGGGGGGAGAACAGATACGCAGTATTTT; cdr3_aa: CASSFSWGGRTDTQYF